This entry features one TCR beta chain sequence. What it binds is unknown. V lost 5 bases to trimming and J lost 8 bases, with 10 bases between them. This CDR3 spans 13 amino acids. In germline, CDR1 is MNHEY, CDR2 SMNVEV (reference sequence). This table comes from immunoSEQ multiplex PCR, and its TCRdb copy is limited to in-frame clones, with some not included. The table shows 170,000 or so clones, with 85% occurring only once. These data are taken from a study of cytomegalovirus exposure and HLA in healthy donors. Overall study findings and caveats: The study designated 150 or so TCR beta chains cytomegalovirus-associated.

J is TRBJ1-6 and V is TRBV27; D is unresolved. The specimen was PBMCs. The receptor was derived from a man younger than 35 in good health and CMV-seropositive. This CDR3 reads CASSMRADSPLHF. In DNA, the CDR3 is TGTGCCAGCAGTATGCGGGCTGATTCACCCCTCCACTTT.